A single sample is the source of the 26 T cell receptor beta chains below, sequenced in a study of regulatory T cells in long-lasting Graves disease. Indicated time point: persistent/refractory GD, antithyroid drugs over 5 years with positive TRAb. RNA from PBMCs was the source of the TCR library. Through Arm-PCR of CDR3 regions and iRepertoire HTBI primers, TCR beta libraries were built. Each CDR3 protein is one row after TCRdb ran MiXCR on the multiplex PCR reads. This sample has 400,000 to 500,000 distinct CDR3 sequences; less than 25% occur once, and the top ten carry about an eighth. The specimen was peripheral blood mononuclear cells (PBMCs), collected when the disease was refractory, from a patient treated with antithyroid drugs. These receptors all come from a female donor with Graves disease.

This clonotype was observed many times. The V and J genes are TRBV29-1 and TRBJ1-4; TRBD1 might be the D (5 bases). Germline lookup yields CDR1 SQVTM and CDR2 ANQGSEA. V was clipped by 6 bases and J by 5 bases, with 16 bases between them. This CDR3 comprises 14 residues. The CDR3 is CSVGRTGLNEKLFF. In nucleotides, the CDR3 is TGCAGCGTAGGTAGGACGGGACTGAATGAAAAACTGTTTTTT.

Concerning this clonotype itself: It may be a read error: a sequence one base away is much more abundant. The chain recombines TRBV9 with TRBJ2-2; D uncertain. With 1 base removed from V and 2 bases from J, the gap between germline ends came to 6 bases. CDR1 SGDLS and CDR2 YYNGEE come from the germline V gene. The CDR3 spans 14 residues. DNA of the CDR3: TGTGCCAGCAGCGTAAACAGCAACACCGGGGAGCTGTTTTTT. The encoded protein is CASSVNSNTGELFF.

This chain uses TRBV30 with TRBJ2-7; possibly TRBD2 for D (6 bases). The CDR3 has 13 residues. V gave up 5 bases and J gave up 4 bases, with 15 bases separating them. CDR1 is GTSNPN and CDR2 is SVGIG in the germline V gene (reference sequence). CDR3 coding DNA: TGTGCCTGGGAGGAGGGAGGAGGGTACGAGCAGTACTTC. It is translated as CAWEEGGGYEQYF. The variable domain in full, with the rest retrieved from reference TRBV30 and TRBJ2-7, is SQTIHQWPATLVQPVGSPLSLECTVEGTSNPNLYWYRQAAGRGLQLLFYSVGIGQISSEVPQNLSASRPQDRQFILSSKKLLLSDSGFYLCAWEEGGGYEQYFGPGTRLTVT.

At least ten counts were recorded for this clonotype. This chain connects TRBV12-3 or TRBV12-4 to TRBJ2-2; 7 bases map to TRBD2. The V gene end was trimmed by 5 bases and the J gene end by 0 bases; junction bases not matched to a gene: 6. This CDR3 has 16 residues. The CDR3 nucleotides read TGTGCCAGCAGTGCCGAGACTAGCCCGAACACCGGGGAGCTGTTTTTT. This codes for CASSAETSPNTGELFF.

This clonotype was seen ten or more times. This chain joins TRBV3-1 and TRBJ1-1, with 10 bases identical to TRBD1. In germline, CDR1 is LGHDT, CDR2 YNNKEL (reference sequence). This CDR3 contains 14 residues. V was pared by 1 base and J by 4 bases, with 0 bases of the junction left unmatched. The CDR3 spells CASSQGTGGTEAFF. CDR3 nucleotide sequence: TGTGCCAGCAGCCAAGGGACAGGGGGCACTGAAGCTTTCTTT.

There are many counts of this clonotype. The J gene is TRBJ2-7, the V gene TRBV28, with D perhaps assigned TRBD1 or TRBD2 (6 bases each). The CDR3 consists of 18 residues. CDR1 and CDR2 from the germline V gene are MDHEN and SYDVKM. The V and J ends lost 3 bases and 2 bases respectively, with 23 bases between them. Here the CDR3 DNA reads TGTGCCAGCAGTTTCAAAACGGCTAGGGGGGCCAGACCCTACGAGCAGTACTTC. Encoded protein: CASSFKTARGARPYEQYF.

The chain couples TRBV20-1 to TRBJ2-2, with a possible D match to TRBD1 (5 bases). The CDR3 runs 16 residues. Germline V gene sequence: CDR1 DFQATT, CDR2 SNEGSKA (reference sequence). The V end was cut by 2 bases, the J end by 0 bases, with 13 bases between. In DNA form, the CDR3 reads TGCAGTGCTAGACTCCAGGGCAGCCCGAACACCGGGGAGCTGTTTTTT. Its translation is CSARLQGSPNTGELFF.

The chain employs TRBV30 and TRBJ2-5; D ambiguous. The germline V gene has CDR1 GTSNPN and CDR2 SVGIG (reference sequence). The V and J ends lost 2 bases and 2 bases respectively, with 12 bases between them. The CDR3 has 14 residues. The CDR3 DNA is TGTGCCTGGAGTCAGGCAGGCTTTCAAGAGACCCAGTACTTC. Translation: CAWSQAGFQETQYF. Drawing the rest from reference TRBV30 and TRBJ2-5, the complete variable domain is SQTIHQWPATLVQPVGSPLSLECTVEGTSNPNLYWYRQAAGRGLQLLFYSVGIGQISSEVPQNLSASRPQDRQFILSSKKLLLSDSGFYLCAWSQAGFQETQYFGPGTRLLVL.

This clonotype came up a few times. The rearrangement joins TRBV7-2 to TRBJ2-5, with TRBD2 matching 8 bases. V lost 5 bases to trimming and J lost 4 bases; unmatched junction nucleotides: 9. Germline CDR1 and CDR2: SGHTA and FQGNSA. This CDR3 contains 15 residues. CDR3 sequence reads: CASSTGLARGETQYF. CDR3 sequence (DNA): TGTGCCAGCAGCACAGGACTAGCACGGGGAGAGACCCAGTACTTC.

This clonotype has ten or more counts. The chain joins TRBV12-3 or TRBV12-4 to TRBJ2-7; TRBD2 matches 13 bases. The CDR3 length is 14 residues. V dropped 5 bases and J dropped 5; count of bases not matched to a gene: 3. CDR3 loop: CASSTGLAGDEQYF. In DNA, the CDR3 is TGTGCCAGCAGTACCGGACTAGCGGGAGACGAGCAGTACTTC.

This clonotype has a handful of counts. This sequence joins TRBV27 and TRBJ2-7, with D possibly TRBD1 on 6 matching bases. The CDR3 covers 12 residues. V gave up 10 bases and J gave up 10 bases, with 20 bases separating them. Germline V lookup: CDR1 MNHEY, CDR2 SMNVEV (reference sequence). The CDR3 nucleotides read TGTGCCACCCTGGACAGCCTCAGAGGTCAGTACTTC. It specifies CATLDSLRGQYF.

CDR3 DNA sequence: TGTGCCAGCAGCTTGGCGGTGGGATTCTCCTACGAGCAGTACTTC. Translated, it gives CASSLAVGFSYEQYF. The rearrangement joins TRBV5-6 to TRBJ2-7; D unclear. The CDR3 spans 15 residues. Per germline, CDR1 SGHDT and CDR2 YYEEEE. Trimming took off 0 bases at V and 0 bases at J, with 10 bases between the two ends.

This clonotype was seen ten or more times. CDR3 protein: CASRGQGGSNEKLFF. The CDR3 coding sequence is TGTGCCAGCCGCGGACAGGGGGGATCTAATGAAAAACTGTTTTTT. The gene calls are TRBV7-2 and TRBJ1-4, with TRBD1 matching 10 bases. This CDR3 has 15 amino acids. Germline V gives CDR1 SGHTA, CDR2 FQGNSA. V trimming: 8 bases; J trimming: 3 bases; junction bases outside the gene matches: 6.

Comments on this clonotype: This clone may be a read error of a much larger clone one base away. The chain combines TRBV6-1 with TRBJ1-2, with 7 bases lining up with TRBD1. CDR1 is MNHNS, CDR2 SASEGT, per germline. V was pared by 5 bases and J by 4 bases, with 7 bases of the junction left unmatched. This CDR3 comprises 14 residues. CDR3 bases: TGTGCCAGCAGTCACAGGGGAAGTAGCTATGGCTACACCTTC. It translates to CASSHRGSSYGYTF.

A few counts support this clonotype. J is TRBJ1-1 and V is TRBV7-2; tentatively, D is TRBD1 (5 bases). Trimming shortened V by 5 bases and J by 7 bases, and 14 bases separated the two germline ends. The germline gives CDR1 SGHTA, CDR2 FQGNSA. This CDR3 is built from 13 residues. The CDR3 DNA sequence: TGTGCCAGCAGCCGCACCGTCCAGGGTGAAGCTTTCTTT. Its protein is CASSRTVQGEAFF.

The CDR3: CASSLQESGLTEAFF. For the CDR3, the DNA is TGTGCCAGTAGCCTACAGGAGAGCGGGCTCACTGAAGCTTTCTTT. This chain uses TRBV19 with TRBJ1-1, with a weak D call TRBD1 (5 bases). The length of the CDR3 is 15 residues. Germline loops: CDR1 LNHDA, CDR2 SQIVND (reference sequence). V shed 6 bases and J shed 4 bases, with 18 bases lying between them. Full variable domain (rest looked up from reference TRBV19 and TRBJ1-1): DGGITQSPKYLFRKEGQNVTLSCEQNLNHDAMYWYRQDPGQGLRLIYYSQIVNDFQKGDIAEGYSVSREKKESFPLTVTSAQKNPTAFYLCASSLQESGLTEAFFGQGTRLTVV.

This sequence joins TRBV19 and TRBJ1-5, with D perhaps TRBD1 (5 bases). The V and J ends lost 5 bases and 7 bases respectively, with 18 bases between them. Germline V gene data show CDR1 as LNHDA and CDR2 as SQIVND (reference sequence). This CDR3 has 15 residues. The CDR3 nucleotides read TGTGCCAGTAGTGATCACCGAGGGGTCGGGCAGCCCCAGCATTTT. Its translation is CASSDHRGVGQPQHF.

The rearrangement uses TRBV4-3 and TRBJ2-7; 10 bases match TRBD2. The ends lost 4 bases at V and 3 bases at J; junction bases unmatched: 6. Germline V gene data show CDR1 as LGHNA and CDR2 as YSLEER. The CDR3 length is 15 residues. CDR3 sequence reads: CASSPWTSGFYEQYF. CDR3 coding DNA: TGCGCCAGCAGCCCTTGGACTAGCGGTTTCTACGAGCAGTACTTC.

The chain recombines TRBV29-1 with TRBJ2-3, with D uncertain. V lost 4 bases, J lost 2 bases, and 10 bases lay in between. This CDR3 is 13 amino acids long. Germline V gives CDR1 SQVTM, CDR2 ANQGSEA. The CDR3 is CSVATLYTDTQYF. The CDR3 DNA follows: TGCAGCGTTGCCACCCTTTACACAGATACGCAGTATTTT.

This clonotype was seen many times. The chain has TRBV7-2 and TRBJ2-5; 8 nucleotides align to TRBD2. Germline loops: CDR1 SGHTA, CDR2 FQGNSA. The CDR3 spans 15 residues. V trimming: 4 bases; J trimming: 9 bases; junction bases outside the gene matches: 13. CDR3 in DNA: TGTGCCAGCAGCTCCCCTGGCGGGGGGACCCCGGCCCAGTACTTC. Protein sequence: CASSSPGGGTPAQYF.

The chain couples TRBV5-1 to TRBJ2-7; 7 nucleotides agree with TRBD1. The junction had 11 bases not matched to a gene; V was cut back by 4 bases and J by 4 bases. Germline V gene data show CDR1 as SGHRS and CDR2 as YFSETQ. This CDR3 spans 15 amino acids. The CDR3 coding sequence is TGCGCCAGCAGCCCGGATTACAGGGGCGATTACGAGCAGTACTTC. Amino acids: CASSPDYRGDYEQYF.

This clonotype was detected a few times. The chain uses TRBV5-1 and TRBJ2-7; TRBD1 agrees at 10 bases. The CDR3 contains 17 residues. Unmatched junction bases numbered 12, after V lost 4 bases and J lost 2 bases. Per germline, CDR1 SGHRS and CDR2 YFSETQ. This CDR3 reads CASSLESTGTGAYEQYF. The CDR3 coding sequence is TGCGCCAGCAGCCTTGAGAGCACCGGGACAGGGGCCTACGAGCAGTACTTC.

The rearrangement uses TRBV6-5 and TRBJ1-3; D gene ambiguous. The CDR3 runs to 13 residues. Germline V gives CDR1 MNHEY, CDR2 SVGAGI. V lost 0 bases and J 8 bases, leaving 8 bases between the germline ends. In DNA, the CDR3 is TGTGCCAGCAGTTACTCGCCGGGAGACACCATATATTTT. The encoded protein is CASSYSPGDTIYF.

The sample holds a few counts of this clonotype. The chain joins TRBV7-2 to TRBJ2-7, with D perhaps being TRBD1 or TRBD2 (6 bases each). Trimming stripped 6 bases from V and 1 base from J, with 19 bases between. CDR3 length: 16 amino acids. CDR1 SGHTA and CDR2 FQGNSA come from the germline V gene. The CDR3 sequence is CASSFGGGTLSYEQYF. CDR3 nucleotide sequence: TGTGCCAGCAGTTTCGGAGGGGGGACCCTATCCTACGAGCAGTACTTC. Using reference TRBV7-2 and TRBJ2-7 for the parts outside the CDR3, the full variable domain is GAGVSQSPSNKVTEKGKDVELRCDPISGHTALYWYRQSLGQGLEFLIYFQGNSAPDKSGLPSDRFSAERTGGSVSTLTIQRTQQEDSAVYLCASSFGGGTLSYEQYFGPGTRLTVT.

This clonotype was seen a handful of times. Here the CDR3 DNA reads TGTGCCAGCAGCTTGGCTATGTACGGTTCACCCCTCCACTTT. Translation: CASSLAMYGSPLHF. The chain links TRBV5-6 to TRBJ1-6; no clear D gene. V was cut by 0 bases and J by 9 bases, with 10 bases left in between. Germline assignment: CDR1 SGHDT and CDR2 YYEEEE. This CDR3 has 14 amino acids.

The V gene is TRBV24-1, the J gene TRBJ2-3, with 8 bases fitting TRBD2. V dropped 4 bases and J dropped 0; count of bases not matched to a gene: 5. The CDR3 covers 16 residues. The germline gives CDR1 KGHDR, CDR2 SFDVKD. The CDR3 region has the DNA TGTGCCACCAGTGACCCACTAGCGGCTAGCACAGATACGCAGTATTTT. Protein sequence: CATSDPLAASTDTQYF.